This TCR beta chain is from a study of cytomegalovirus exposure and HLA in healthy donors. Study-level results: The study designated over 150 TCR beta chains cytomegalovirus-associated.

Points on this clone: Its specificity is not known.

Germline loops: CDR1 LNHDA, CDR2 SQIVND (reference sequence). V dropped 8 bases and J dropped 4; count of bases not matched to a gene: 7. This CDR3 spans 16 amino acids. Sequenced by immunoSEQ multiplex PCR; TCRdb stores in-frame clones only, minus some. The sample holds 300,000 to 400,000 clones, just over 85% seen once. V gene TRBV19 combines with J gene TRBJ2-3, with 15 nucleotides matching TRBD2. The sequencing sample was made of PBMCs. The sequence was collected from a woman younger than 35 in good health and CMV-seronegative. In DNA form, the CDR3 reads TGTGCCAGTGCCGTAAGGACTAGCGGGGGGGCAGATACGCAGTATTTT. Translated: CASAVRTSGGADTQYF.